This T cell receptor beta chain was found in a study of blood T cell repertoires in COVID-19. The overall study: T cells, B-cell-depleted T cells, or PBMCs provided the cDNA or gDNA that served as material.

The CDR3 has 14 residues. The trim removed 8 bases at V and 4 bases at J, leaving 6 bases unmatched. The V gene's germline CDR1 is ENHRY and CDR2 SYGVKD. The authors' processing: Estimation of nucleated cell counts relied on the amplification of reference gene primers. Clones were read by immunoSEQ multiplex PCR, and TCRdb kept only the in-frame ones, dropping some. Clone size and V and J calls were adopted from that table, with D and trimming inferred from the DNA. The sample consists of 140,000 to 150,000 clones, 84% of them appearing once. This sequence was found in a man aged 30 to 45 with COVID-19, enrolled during active disease. Sequenced material: peripheral blood. The rearrangement joins TRBV10-3 to TRBJ1-1; TRBD1 matches 11 bases. CDR3 protein: CAIRRDRGSTEAFF. CDR3 in DNA: TGTGCCATCCGGCGGGACAGGGGGTCCACTGAAGCTTTCTTT.